The 25 T cell receptor beta chains presented below share a single source sample, sequenced in a study of OX40 agonist ivuxolimab in advanced cancers. Clones were read by immunoSEQ multiplex PCR, and TCRdb kept only the in-frame ones, dropping some. The sample carries about 80,000 clones, 65% to 85% recorded once. Sample: CD4+ or CD8+ T cells sorted from blood, taken in a trial of the OX40 agonist ivuxolimab. These receptors were collected from an adult with an advanced solid tumor such as melanoma, head and neck, liver or kidney cancer.

The J gene is TRBJ2-7, the V gene TRBV30, with a possible D match to TRBD1 (5 bases). From germline, CDR1 is GTSNPN and CDR2 SVGIG (reference sequence). CDR3 size: 12 residues. Here the CDR3 DNA reads TGTGCGGGGTCTAGGGGCCCCTCCGAGCAGTACTTC. This encodes CAGSRGPSEQYF.

This chain uses TRBV12-5 with TRBJ2-3, with D unclear. The CDR3 is 13 amino acids. The germline V and J ends were trimmed by 6 bases and 3 bases, with 10 bases remaining between them. Germline CDR1 LGHNT, CDR2 FRNRAP. The CDR3 nucleotides are TGTGCTAGTGGCAGTGACCGGACAGATACGCAGTATTTT. Translation: CASGSDRTDTQYF.

V is TRBV5-1 and J is TRBJ2-7, with D perhaps TRBD1 (7 bases). The V end was cut by 0 bases, the J end by 2 bases, with 12 bases between. The CDR3 covers 15 residues. The V gene's germline CDR1 is SGHRS and CDR2 YFSETQ. The CDR3 loop reads CASSLDAGGPYEQYF. The CDR3 DNA sequence: TGCGCCAGCAGCTTGGACGCAGGGGGGCCCTACGAGCAGTACTTC.

J is TRBJ1-1 and V is TRBV4-1; D remains unclear. V was pared by 0 bases and J by 1 base, with 9 bases between. Germline values: CDR1 MGHRA, CDR2 YSYEKL. The CDR3 consists of 15 residues. This CDR3 is CASSQDGWTNTEAFF. CDR3 coding DNA: TGCGCCAGCAGCCAAGATGGGTGGACGAACACTGAAGCTTTCTTT.

This sequence joins TRBV5-6 and TRBJ2-2; 7 nucleotides agree with TRBD1. The germline CDR1 and CDR2 sequences are SGHDT and YYEEEE. V was pared by 2 bases and J by 1 base, with 5 bases of the junction left unmatched. The CDR3 loop spans 16 amino acids. CDR3 amino acids: CASSLARQGNTGELFF. The CDR3 DNA is TGTGCCAGCAGCTTAGCGAGACAGGGGAACACCGGGGAGCTGTTTTTT.

V and J are TRBV28 and TRBJ1-5; D unresolved. The V and J ends lost 3 bases and 4 bases respectively, with 16 bases between them. Germline CDR1 reads MDHEN; CDR2 reads SYDVKM. The length of the CDR3 is 16 residues. In DNA, the CDR3 is TGTGCCAGCAGTTTTGAGCCTCGGAGGCAAAATCAGCCCCAGCATTTT. Translation gives CASSFEPRRQNQPQHF.

This clone was detected a few times. The gene calls are TRBV18 and TRBJ2-7; D gene ambiguous. Germline-derived CDR1 and CDR2 are KGHSH and LQKENI. The CDR3 is 13 residues long. V lost 3 bases to trimming and J lost 3 bases, with 9 bases between them. The CDR3 nucleotides read TGTGCCAGCTCACCCCAGAACAACTACGAGCAGTACTTC. It is translated as CASSPQNNYEQYF.

The gene calls are TRBV15 and TRBJ1-5; the D is unclear. This CDR3 contains 15 residues. Trimming took 0 bases from V and 0 from J, leaving 6 bases between them. Germline V gene lookup returns CDR1 LNHNV and CDR2 YYDKDF (reference sequence). The CDR3 is CATSRDRLSNQPQHF. The CDR3 DNA sequence: TGTGCCACCAGCAGAGATCGCCTTAGCAATCAGCCCCAGCATTTT.

This clone was picked up one time. The V call is TRBV5-1, the J call TRBJ2-6, with a weak D call TRBD1 (6 bases). Germline-derived CDR1 and CDR2 are SGHRS and YFSETQ. This CDR3 region has 16 residues. Trimming cost V 4 bases and J 2 bases, with 13 bases left between them. The DNA for the CDR3 is TGCGCCAGCAGCCCTGTAACAGGGCCTGGGGCCAACGTCCTGACTTTC. As protein: CASSPVTGPGANVLTF.

V is TRBV11-1 and J is TRBJ1-1; D is unclear. Germline CDR1 SGHAT, CDR2 FQDESV (reference sequence). The CDR3 sequence is 14 residues long. V was clipped by 3 bases and J by 4 bases, with 12 bases between them. The chain's CDR3 is CASSFPGESTEAFF. The CDR3 region has the DNA TGTGCCAGCAGCTTCCCCGGGGAGAGCACTGAAGCTTTCTTT.

The chain uses TRBV18 and TRBJ1-5; 7 bases line up with TRBD1. V gave up 4 bases and J gave up 1 base; unmatched junction bases: 10. The V gene's germline CDR1 is KGHSH and CDR2 LQKENI. The CDR3 runs 17 residues. CDR3 in amino acids: CASSRGTGVTSNQPQHF. CDR3 nucleotide sequence: TGTGCCAGCTCACGGGGAACAGGGGTCACAAGCAATCAGCCCCAGCATTTT.

This chain joins TRBV28 and TRBJ1-5; 8 bases map to TRBD1. CDR1 and CDR2 (germline): MDHEN, SYDVKM. The CDR3 runs to 14 residues. V was clipped by 4 bases and J by 5 bases; unmatched bases: 4. The CDR3 region has the DNA TGTGCCAGCAGTTCTCGACAGGGGTATCAGCCCCAGCATTTT. This translates into CASSSRQGYQPQHF.

The rearrangement links TRBV29-1 to TRBJ2-7; 7 bases match TRBD2. Germline assignment: CDR1 SQVTM and CDR2 ANQGSEA. CDR3 length equals 17 residues. The J segment lost 7 bases and the V segment lost 0 bases, leaving 18 bases of the junction unmatched. The CDR3 region is CSVEDQFNPGGVGEQYF. CDR3 nucleotides: TGCAGCGTTGAAGATCAATTTAATCCGGGAGGCGTGGGGGAGCAGTACTTC.

The rearrangement uses TRBV11-1 and TRBJ1-1, with D uncertain. Trimming pared 1 base from V and 4 bases from J, leaving 10 bases between. The CDR3 has 14 amino acids. Germline V CDR1 and CDR2: SGHAT, FQDESV (reference sequence). CDR3 nucleotides: TGTGCCAGCAGCTTAGGGGCGAAAGTCACTGAAGCTTTCTTT. Translated: CASSLGAKVTEAFF. Filled out from reference TRBV11-1 and TRBJ1-1, the complete variable domain reads EAEVAQSPRYKITEKSQAVAFWCDPISGHATLYWYRQILGQGPELLVQFQDESVVDDSQLPKDRFSAERLKGVDSTLKIQPAELGDSAMYLCASSLGAKVTEAFFGQGTRLTVV.

The chain links TRBV15 to TRBJ1-2; TRBD1 matches 8 bases. The CDR3 covers 18 residues. Germline V gene data show CDR1 as LNHNV and CDR2 as YYDKDF (reference sequence). With 5 bases clipped from V and 8 bases from J, the junction kept 22 bases outside the gene matches. The CDR3 region is CATSPQRRQNRGRGGYTF. CDR3 in DNA: TGTGCCACCAGCCCGCAGAGGAGACAAAACAGGGGGAGAGGAGGCTACACCTTC.

The chain employs TRBV5-4 and TRBJ2-3; 8 nucleotides align to TRBD2. V gave up 4 bases and J gave up 0 bases; unmatched junction bases: 10. The CDR3 runs to 17 residues. Germline assignment: CDR1 SGHNT and CDR2 YYREEE (reference sequence). The CDR3 sequence: CASSPSDGGASTDTQYF. The CDR3 bases are TGTGCCAGCAGCCCCTCGGACGGGGGGGCTAGCACAGATACGCAGTATTTT. Using reference TRBV5-4 and TRBJ2-3 for the parts outside the CDR3, the full variable domain is ETGVTQSPTHLIKTRGQQVTLRCSSQSGHNTVSWYQQALGQGPQFIFQYYREEENGRGNFPPRFSGLQFPNYSSELNVNALELDDSALYLCASSPSDGGASTDTQYFGPGTRLTVL.

The chain is built from TRBV7-2 and TRBJ1-1; the D gene is possibly TRBD1 (6 bases). Germline V gives CDR1 SGHTA, CDR2 FQGNSA. The CDR3 spans 15 residues. V lost 2 bases to trimming and J lost 1 base, with 11 bases between them. CDR3 protein: CASSLTRGPNTEAFF. The CDR3 coding sequence is TGTGCCAGCAGCTTAACTCGGGGGCCGAACACTGAAGCTTTCTTT.

V and J are TRBV27 and TRBJ2-2, with a possible D match to TRBD1 (6 bases). Trimming left V 2 bases short and J 5 bases short, with 15 bases between. Germline CDR1 reads MNHEY; CDR2 reads SMNVEV (reference sequence). There are 16 residues in the CDR3. The CDR3 DNA is TGTGCCAGCAGTTTAAGGGCAGGGGCCAGGACCGGGGAGCTGTTTTTT. Its protein is CASSLRAGARTGELFF.

In its sample, this clone was seen a few times. This sequence joins TRBV19 and TRBJ1-1, with 8 bases matching TRBD1. Losses at the gene ends were 9 bases for V and 4 bases for J; bases not matched to a gene: 7. The CDR3 is 13 residues long. The germline CDR1 and CDR2 sequences are LNHDA and SQIVND (reference sequence). Here the CDR3 reads CASRGQVITEAFF. The DNA for the CDR3 is TGTGCCAGCAGGGGGCAGGTGATCACTGAAGCTTTCTTT.

V is TRBV5-6 and J is TRBJ2-7, with D possibly being TRBD1 (6 bases). Germline loops: CDR1 SGHDT, CDR2 YYEEEE. This CDR3 is 15 amino acids long. The V gene lost 4 bases and the J gene lost 5 bases, with 19 bases spanning the gap. DNA of the CDR3: TGTGCCAGCAGCCCCCGCCTGGGGGCGGTGAACGAGCAGTACTTC. Translated: CASSPRLGAVNEQYF. Full variable domain (rest looked up from reference TRBV5-6 and TRBJ2-7): DAGVTQSPTHLIKTRGQQVTLRCSPKSGHDTVSWYQQALGQGPQFIFQYYEEEERQRGNFPDRFSGHQFPNYSSELNVNALLLGDSALYLCASSPRLGAVNEQYFGPGTRLTVT.

In nucleotides, the CDR3 is TGTGCCAGCAGCTTAGATAGACTGGAAATCGAGCAGTACTTC. This encodes CASSLDRLEIEQYF. The chain combines TRBV11-2 with TRBJ2-7, with unresolved D. Germline V gene sequence: CDR1 SGHAT, CDR2 FQNNGV. The V gene lost 0 bases and the J gene lost 6 bases, with 12 bases spanning the gap. The CDR3 loop spans 14 amino acids.

The gene calls are TRBV2 and TRBJ1-5; D possibly corresponds to TRBD1 (5 bases). The germline gives CDR1 SNHLY, CDR2 FYNNEI. The CDR3 spans 17 residues. The V end lost 3 bases, the J end lost 4 bases, and 19 bases lay between the germline ends. DNA of the CDR3: TGTGCCAGCAGTGATAGTTTGGGGGAAGGTCGGAATCAGCCCCAGCATTTT. It codes for CASSDSLGEGRNQPQHF.

This clone was recorded a few times. The chain links TRBV5-6 to TRBJ1-6; 7 nucleotides match TRBD1. Looked up from germline, CDR1 is SGHDT and CDR2 is YYEEEE. Germline trimming cut 3 bases from V and 10 bases from J; bases unmatched to any gene: 4. The CDR3 loop spans 13 amino acids. CDR3 DNA: TGTGCCAGCAGCTCCTACAGGGGCTCACCCCTCCACTTT. Its translation: CASSSYRGSPLHF. The full variable domain, rest sourced from reference TRBV5-6 and TRBJ1-6, is DAGVTQSPTHLIKTRGQQVTLRCSPKSGHDTVSWYQQALGQGPQFIFQYYEEEERQRGNFPDRFSGHQFPNYSSELNVNALLLGDSALYLCASSSYRGSPLHFGNGTRLTVT.

V is TRBV29-1 and J is TRBJ2-6, with TRBD1 matching over 8 bases. The CDR3 contains 16 residues. CDR1 SQVTM and CDR2 ANQGSEA come from the germline V gene. Trimming cost V 5 bases and J 1 base; bases outside gene matches: 7. The CDR3, as DNA: TGCAGCGTTCTGGGGCAGGGGGCATCTGGGGCCAACGTCCTGACTTTC. Residues: CSVLGQGASGANVLTF.

This clone was picked up a small number of times. The rearrangement uses TRBV15 and TRBJ1-4; D not certain. Germline V CDR1 and CDR2: LNHNV, YYDKDF (reference sequence). The CDR3 length is 12 residues. V was shortened by 1 base and J by 13 bases, with 10 bases between the two germline ends. In nucleotides, the CDR3 is TGTGCCACCAGCAGAGGGGAGAACTTACTGTTTTTT. This encodes CATSRGENLLFF.